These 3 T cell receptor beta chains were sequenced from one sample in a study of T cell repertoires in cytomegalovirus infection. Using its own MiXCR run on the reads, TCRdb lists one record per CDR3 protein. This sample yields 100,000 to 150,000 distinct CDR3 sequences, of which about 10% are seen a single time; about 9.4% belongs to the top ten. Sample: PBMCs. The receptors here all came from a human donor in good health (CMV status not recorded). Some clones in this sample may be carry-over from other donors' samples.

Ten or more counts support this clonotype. CDR3 in DNA: TGTGCCAGCAGTTTATCTTACAGGGGGCTCCGAGGGACCCAGTACTTC. Translated: CASSLSYRGLRGTQYF. The gene calls are TRBV27 and TRBJ2-5; 9 bases fit TRBD1. V shed 0 bases, J shed 7 bases, and the junction held 9 bases outside the gene matches. CDR1 and CDR2 from the germline V gene are MNHEY and SMNVEV (reference sequence). The CDR3 totals 16 residues.

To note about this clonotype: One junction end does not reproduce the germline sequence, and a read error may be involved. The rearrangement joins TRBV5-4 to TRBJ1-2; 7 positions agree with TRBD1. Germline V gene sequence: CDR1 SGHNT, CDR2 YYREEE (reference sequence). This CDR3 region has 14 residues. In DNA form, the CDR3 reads TGTGCCAGCAGATTGGAAGGGGGCGTCGGTGGCTACACCTTC. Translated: CASRLEGGVGGYTF.

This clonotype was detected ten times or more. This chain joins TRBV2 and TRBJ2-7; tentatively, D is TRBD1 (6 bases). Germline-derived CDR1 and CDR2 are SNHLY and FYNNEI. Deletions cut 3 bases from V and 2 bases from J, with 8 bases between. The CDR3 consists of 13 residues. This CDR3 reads CASSDRTAYEQYF. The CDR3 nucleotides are TGTGCCAGCAGTGACAGGACAGCCTACGAGCAGTACTTC.